This T cell receptor (beta chain) appears in the sequencing data of a study of shared clonotypes between healthy human individuals. General study findings and limits: The sharing of around 5% of naive CD4 clonotypes was seen across a handful of donors. The study drew on few donors, limiting represented genetic and exposure-history diversity. Specimens sampled were limited to blood, with tissue repertoires likely differing.

The CDR3 is 15 residues long. V gave up 3 bases and J gave up 7 bases, with 17 bases separating them. Germline CDR1 SGHNT, CDR2 YYREEE (reference sequence). Assay execution proceeded at the deep level. The data were produced by immunoSEQ multiplex PCR, yet TCRdb's version contains in-frame clones alone and is incomplete. This sample has just over 2,000,000 clones, with 90% to 95% found just once. As to this clone: Its antigen is currently unknown.

This clonotype was sampled from a man between 18 and 35 years old in good health. V is TRBV5-4 and J is TRBJ2-1, with D maybe TRBD2 (5 bases). The sample taken for sequencing was naive CD4+ T cells sorted from blood. This sample's subset: CD45RA+ positively selected. The CDR3 reads CASSWHLASNNEQFF. CDR3 nucleotides: TGTGCCAGCAGCTGGCACCTAGCCTCAAATAATGAGCAGTTCTTC.